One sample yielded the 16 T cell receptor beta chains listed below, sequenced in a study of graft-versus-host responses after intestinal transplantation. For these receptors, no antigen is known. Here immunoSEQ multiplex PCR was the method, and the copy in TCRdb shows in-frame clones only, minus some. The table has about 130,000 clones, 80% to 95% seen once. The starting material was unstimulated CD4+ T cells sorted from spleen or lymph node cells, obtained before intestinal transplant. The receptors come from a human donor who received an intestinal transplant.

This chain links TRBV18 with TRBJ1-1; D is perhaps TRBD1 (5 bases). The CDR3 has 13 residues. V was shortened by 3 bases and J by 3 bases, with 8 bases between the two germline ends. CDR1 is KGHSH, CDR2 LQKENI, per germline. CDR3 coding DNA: TGTGCCAGCTCACCCTCCAGGGACACTGAAGCTTTCTTT. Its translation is CASSPSRDTEAFF.

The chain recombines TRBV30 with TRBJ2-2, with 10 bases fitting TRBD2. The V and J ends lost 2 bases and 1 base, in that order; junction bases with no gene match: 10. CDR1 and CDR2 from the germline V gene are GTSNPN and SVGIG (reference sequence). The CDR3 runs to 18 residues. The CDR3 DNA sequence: TGTGCCTGGAGTCCGGGGGCTCTAGCGGGAGTGAACACCGGGGAGCTGTTTTTT. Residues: CAWSPGALAGVNTGELFF.

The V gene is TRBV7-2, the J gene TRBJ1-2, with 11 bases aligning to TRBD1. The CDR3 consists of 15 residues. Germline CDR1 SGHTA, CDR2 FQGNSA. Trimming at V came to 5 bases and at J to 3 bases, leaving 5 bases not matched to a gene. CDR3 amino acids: CASSADRGRDYGYTF. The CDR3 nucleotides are TGTGCCAGCAGCGCGGACAGGGGGCGGGACTATGGCTACACCTTC.

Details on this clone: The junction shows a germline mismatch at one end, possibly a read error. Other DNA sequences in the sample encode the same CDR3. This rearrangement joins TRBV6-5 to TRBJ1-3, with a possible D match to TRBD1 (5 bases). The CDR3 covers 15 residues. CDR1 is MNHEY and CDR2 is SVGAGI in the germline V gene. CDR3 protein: CASSYSGRAGNTIYF. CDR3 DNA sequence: TGTGCCAGCAGCTACTCTGGCAGGGCTGGAAACACCATATATTTT.

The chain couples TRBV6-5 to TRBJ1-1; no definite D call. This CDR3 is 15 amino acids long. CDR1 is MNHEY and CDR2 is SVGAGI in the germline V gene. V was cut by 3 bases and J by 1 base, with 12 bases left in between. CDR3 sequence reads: CASSYRGKPNTEAFF. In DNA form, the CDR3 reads TGTGCCAGCAGTTATCGGGGAAAGCCGAACACTGAAGCTTTCTTT.

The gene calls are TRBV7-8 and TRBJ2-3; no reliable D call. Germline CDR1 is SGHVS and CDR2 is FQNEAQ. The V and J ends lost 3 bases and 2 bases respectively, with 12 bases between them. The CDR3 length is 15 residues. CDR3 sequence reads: CASSFPLDITDTQYF. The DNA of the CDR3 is TGTGCCAGCAGCTTCCCCCTAGATATCACAGATACGCAGTATTTT.

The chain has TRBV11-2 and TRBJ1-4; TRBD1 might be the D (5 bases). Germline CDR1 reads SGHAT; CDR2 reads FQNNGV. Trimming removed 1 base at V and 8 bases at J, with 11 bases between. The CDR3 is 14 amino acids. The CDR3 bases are TGTGCCAGCAGCTTAGGGGTGACAGACGAAAAACTGTTTTTT. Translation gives CASSLGVTDEKLFF.

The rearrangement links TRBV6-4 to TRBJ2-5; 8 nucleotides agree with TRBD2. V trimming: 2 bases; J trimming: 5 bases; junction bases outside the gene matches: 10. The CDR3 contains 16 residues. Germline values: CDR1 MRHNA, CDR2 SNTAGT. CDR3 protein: CASSDHRGLVTETQYF. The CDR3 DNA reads TGTGCCAGCAGTGACCATAGGGGACTAGTCACGGAGACCCAGTACTTC.

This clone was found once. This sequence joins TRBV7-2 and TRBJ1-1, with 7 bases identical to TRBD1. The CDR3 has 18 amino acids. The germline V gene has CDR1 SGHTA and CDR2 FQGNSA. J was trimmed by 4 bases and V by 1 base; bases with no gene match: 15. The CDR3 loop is CASSLVVSVGQKSTEAFF. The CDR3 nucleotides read TGTGCCAGCAGCTTAGTTGTATCTGTGGGACAGAAGAGCACTGAAGCTTTCTTT.

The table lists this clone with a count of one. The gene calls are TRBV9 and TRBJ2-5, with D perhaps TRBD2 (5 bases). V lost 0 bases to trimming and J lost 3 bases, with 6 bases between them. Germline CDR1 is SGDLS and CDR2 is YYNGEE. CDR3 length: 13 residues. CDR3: CASSVAGKETQYF. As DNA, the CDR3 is TGTGCCAGCAGCGTAGCGGGAAAAGAGACCCAGTACTTC.

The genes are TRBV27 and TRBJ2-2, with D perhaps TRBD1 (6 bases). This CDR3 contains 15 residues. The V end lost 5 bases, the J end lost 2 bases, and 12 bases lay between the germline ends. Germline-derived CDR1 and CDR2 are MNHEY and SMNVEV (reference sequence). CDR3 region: CASSPKGHNTGELFF. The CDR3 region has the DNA TGTGCCAGCAGTCCAAAGGGACATAACACCGGGGAGCTGTTTTTT.

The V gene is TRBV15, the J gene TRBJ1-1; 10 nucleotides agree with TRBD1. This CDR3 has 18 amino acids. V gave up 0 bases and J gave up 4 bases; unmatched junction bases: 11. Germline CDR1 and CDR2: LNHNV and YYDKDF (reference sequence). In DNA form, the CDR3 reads TGTGCCACCAGCAGAGATATATCGGGACAGGGGAGGAGCACTGAAGCTTTCTTT. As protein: CATSRDISGQGRSTEAFF.

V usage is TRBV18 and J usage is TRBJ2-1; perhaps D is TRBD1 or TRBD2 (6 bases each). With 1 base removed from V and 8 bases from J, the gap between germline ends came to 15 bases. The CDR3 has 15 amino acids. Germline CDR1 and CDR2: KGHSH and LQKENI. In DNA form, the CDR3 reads TGTGCCAGCTCACCACGACTAGGGGCAGGGGATGAGCAGTTCTTC. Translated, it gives CASSPRLGAGDEQFF.

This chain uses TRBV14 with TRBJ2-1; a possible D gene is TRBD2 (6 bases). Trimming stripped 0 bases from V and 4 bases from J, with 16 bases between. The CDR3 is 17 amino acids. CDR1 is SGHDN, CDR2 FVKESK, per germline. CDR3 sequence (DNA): TGTGCCAGCAGCCAAGAGATCGGCGGAGGGGCGTACAATGAGCAGTTCTTC. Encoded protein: CASSQEIGGGAYNEQFF.

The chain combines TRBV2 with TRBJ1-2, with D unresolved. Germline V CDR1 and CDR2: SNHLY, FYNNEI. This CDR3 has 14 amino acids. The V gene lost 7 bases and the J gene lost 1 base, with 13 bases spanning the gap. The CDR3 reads CASKGRPLNYGYTF. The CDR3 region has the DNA TGTGCCAGCAAGGGTCGGCCGCTTAACTATGGCTACACCTTC.

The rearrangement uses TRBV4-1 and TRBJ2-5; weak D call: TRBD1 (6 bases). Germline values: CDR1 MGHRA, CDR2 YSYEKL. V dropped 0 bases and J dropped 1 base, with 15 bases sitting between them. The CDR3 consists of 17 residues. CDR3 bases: TGCGCCAGCAGCCAAGACCCCCCGCAGGGGATCCAAGAGACCCAGTACTTC. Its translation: CASSQDPPQGIQETQYF.